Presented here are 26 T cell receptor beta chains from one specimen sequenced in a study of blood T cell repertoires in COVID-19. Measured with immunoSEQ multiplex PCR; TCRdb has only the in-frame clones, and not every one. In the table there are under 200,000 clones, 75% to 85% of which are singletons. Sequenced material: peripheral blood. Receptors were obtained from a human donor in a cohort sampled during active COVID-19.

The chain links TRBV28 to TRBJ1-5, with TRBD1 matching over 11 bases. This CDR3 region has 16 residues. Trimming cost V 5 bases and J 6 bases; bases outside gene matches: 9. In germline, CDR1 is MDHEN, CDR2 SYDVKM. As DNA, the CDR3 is TGTGCCAGCAGTAAGGGACGGACAGGGGGCTTTCAGCCCCAGCATTTT. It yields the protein CASSKGRTGGFQPQHF.

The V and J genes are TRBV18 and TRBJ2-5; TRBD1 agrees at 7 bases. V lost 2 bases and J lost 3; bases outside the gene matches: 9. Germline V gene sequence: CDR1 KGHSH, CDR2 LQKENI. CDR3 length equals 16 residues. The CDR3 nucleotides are TGTGCCAGCTCACCAACCCTACAGGGGACAAAAGAGACCCAGTACTTC. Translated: CASSPTLQGTKETQYF.

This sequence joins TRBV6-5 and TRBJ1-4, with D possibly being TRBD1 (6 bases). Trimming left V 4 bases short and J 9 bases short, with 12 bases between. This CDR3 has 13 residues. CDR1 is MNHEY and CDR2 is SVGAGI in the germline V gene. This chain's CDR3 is CASSLQGGQKLFF. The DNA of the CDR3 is TGTGCCAGCAGTTTACAGGGTGGCCAAAAACTGTTTTTT.

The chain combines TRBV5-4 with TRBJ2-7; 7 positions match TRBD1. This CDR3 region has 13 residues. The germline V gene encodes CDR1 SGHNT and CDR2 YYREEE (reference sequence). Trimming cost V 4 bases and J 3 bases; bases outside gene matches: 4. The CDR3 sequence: CASSDRVIYEQYF. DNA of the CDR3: TGTGCCAGCAGCGACAGGGTGATCTACGAGCAGTACTTC.

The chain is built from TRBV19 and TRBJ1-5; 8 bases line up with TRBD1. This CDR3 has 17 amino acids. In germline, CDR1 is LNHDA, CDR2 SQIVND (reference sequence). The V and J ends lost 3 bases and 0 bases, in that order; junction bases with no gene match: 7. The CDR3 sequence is CASSIRDRIDSNQPQHF. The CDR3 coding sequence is TGTGCCAGTAGTATCCGGGACAGGATCGATAGCAATCAGCCCCAGCATTTT.

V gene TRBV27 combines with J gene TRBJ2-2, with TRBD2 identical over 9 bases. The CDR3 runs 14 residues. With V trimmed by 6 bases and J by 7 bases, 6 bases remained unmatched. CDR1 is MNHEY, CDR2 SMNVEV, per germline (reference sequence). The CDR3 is CASRVAGVVGELFF. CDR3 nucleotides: TGTGCCAGCAGGGTAGCGGGAGTGGTCGGGGAGCTGTTTTTT.

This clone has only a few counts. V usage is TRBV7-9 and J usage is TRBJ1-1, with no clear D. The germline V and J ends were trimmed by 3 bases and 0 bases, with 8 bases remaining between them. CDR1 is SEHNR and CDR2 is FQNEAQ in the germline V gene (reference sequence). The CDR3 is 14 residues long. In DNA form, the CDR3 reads TGTGCCAGCAGCTTCGCGGGGATGAACACTGAAGCTTTCTTT. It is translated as CASSFAGMNTEAFF.

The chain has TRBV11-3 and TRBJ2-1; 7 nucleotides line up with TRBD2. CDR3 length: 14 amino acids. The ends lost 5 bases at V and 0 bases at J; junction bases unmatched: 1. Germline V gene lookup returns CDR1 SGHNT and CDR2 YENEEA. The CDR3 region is CASSPGGSYNEQFF. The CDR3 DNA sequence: TGTGCCAGCAGCCCGGGGGGCTCCTACAATGAGCAGTTCTTC. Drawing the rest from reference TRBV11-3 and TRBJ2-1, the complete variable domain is EAGVVQSPRYKIIEKKQPVAFWCNPISGHNTLYWYLQNLGQGPELLIRYENEEAVDDSQLPKDRFSAERLKGVDSTLKIQPAELGDSAVYLCASSPGGSYNEQFFGPGTRLTVL.

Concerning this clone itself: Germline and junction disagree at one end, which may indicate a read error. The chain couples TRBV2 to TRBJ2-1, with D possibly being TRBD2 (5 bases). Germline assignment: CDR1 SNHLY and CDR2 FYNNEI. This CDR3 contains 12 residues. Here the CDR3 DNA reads TGTGCCAGCAGTGACCGGGGTAGTAAAGAAATCTTC. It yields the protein CASSDRGSKEIF.

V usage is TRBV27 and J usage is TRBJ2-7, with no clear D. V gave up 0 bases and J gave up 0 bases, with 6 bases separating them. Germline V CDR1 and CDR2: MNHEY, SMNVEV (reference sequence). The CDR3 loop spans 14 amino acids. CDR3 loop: CASSLSSHSYEQYF. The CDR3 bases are TGTGCCAGCAGTTTATCGAGCCACTCCTACGAGCAGTACTTC.

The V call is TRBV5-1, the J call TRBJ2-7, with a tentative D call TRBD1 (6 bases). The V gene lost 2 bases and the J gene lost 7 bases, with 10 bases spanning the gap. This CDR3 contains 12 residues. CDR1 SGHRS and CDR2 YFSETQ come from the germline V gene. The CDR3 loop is CASSFTGQEQYF. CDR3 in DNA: TGCGCCAGCAGCTTTACAGGGCAGGAGCAGTACTTC.

The CDR3 DNA sequence: TGTGCCAGCAGCGTAGGTGGGACAGCAACCTACGAGCAGTACTTC. Its protein product is CASSVGGTATYEQYF. The rearrangement uses TRBV9 and TRBJ2-7; 7 positions agree with TRBD1. Trimming removed 0 bases from V and 2 bases from J; junction bases left unmatched: 5. The germline V gene has CDR1 SGDLS and CDR2 YYNGEE. This CDR3 has 15 amino acids.

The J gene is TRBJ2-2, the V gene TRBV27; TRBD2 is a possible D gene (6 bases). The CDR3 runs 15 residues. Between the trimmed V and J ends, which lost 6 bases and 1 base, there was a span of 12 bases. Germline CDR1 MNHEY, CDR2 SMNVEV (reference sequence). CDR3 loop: CASSIVGGNTGELFF. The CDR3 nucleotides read TGTGCCAGCAGCATTGTGGGGGGGAACACCGGGGAGCTGTTTTTT.

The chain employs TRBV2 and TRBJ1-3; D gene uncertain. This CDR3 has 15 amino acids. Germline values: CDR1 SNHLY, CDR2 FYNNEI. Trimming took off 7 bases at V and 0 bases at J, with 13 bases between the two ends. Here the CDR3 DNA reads TGTGCCAGCACCTTGCAGGCCTCCTCTGGAAACACCATATATTTT. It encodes CASTLQASSGNTIYF.

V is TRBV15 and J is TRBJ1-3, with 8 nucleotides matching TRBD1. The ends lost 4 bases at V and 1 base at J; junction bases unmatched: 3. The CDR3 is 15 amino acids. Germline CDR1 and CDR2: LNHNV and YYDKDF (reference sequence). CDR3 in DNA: TGTGCCACCAGCAATCGACAGGGGTCTGGAAACACCATATATTTT. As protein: CATSNRQGSGNTIYF.

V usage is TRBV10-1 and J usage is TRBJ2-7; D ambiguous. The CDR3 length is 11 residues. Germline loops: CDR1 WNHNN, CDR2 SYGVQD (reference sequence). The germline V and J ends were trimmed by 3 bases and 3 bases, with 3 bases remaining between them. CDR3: CASSDNYEQYF. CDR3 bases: TGCGCCAGCAGTGACAACTACGAGCAGTACTTC.

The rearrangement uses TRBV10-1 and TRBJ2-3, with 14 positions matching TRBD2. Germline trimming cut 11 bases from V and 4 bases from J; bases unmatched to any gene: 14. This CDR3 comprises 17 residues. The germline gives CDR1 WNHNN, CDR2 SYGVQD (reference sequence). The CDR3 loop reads CASISGGLAGVPDTQYF. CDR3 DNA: TGCGCCTCCATCTCTGGGGGACTAGCGGGAGTTCCAGATACGCAGTATTTT.

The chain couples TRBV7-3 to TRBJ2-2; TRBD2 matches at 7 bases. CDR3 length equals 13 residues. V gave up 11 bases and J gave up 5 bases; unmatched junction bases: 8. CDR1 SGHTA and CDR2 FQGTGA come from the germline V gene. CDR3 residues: CAAGRVGTGELFF. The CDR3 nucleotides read TGTGCCGCGGGGAGGGTTGGTACCGGGGAGCTGTTTTTT.

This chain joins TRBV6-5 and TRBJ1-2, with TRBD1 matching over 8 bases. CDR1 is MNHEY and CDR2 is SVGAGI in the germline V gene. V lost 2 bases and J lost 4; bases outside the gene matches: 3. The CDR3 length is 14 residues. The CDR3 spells CASSYKDRAYGYTF. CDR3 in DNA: TGTGCCAGCAGTTACAAGGACAGGGCCTATGGCTACACCTTC.

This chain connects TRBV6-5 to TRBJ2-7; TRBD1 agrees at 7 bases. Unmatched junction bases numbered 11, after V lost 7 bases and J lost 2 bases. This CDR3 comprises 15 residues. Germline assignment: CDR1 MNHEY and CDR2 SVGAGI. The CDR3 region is CASTSYGTETYEQYF. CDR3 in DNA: TGTGCCAGCACCAGTTACGGGACAGAGACCTACGAGCAGTACTTC.

The CDR3 DNA sequence: TGTGCCAGCACCCGAGCCGGTGACAATGAGCAGTTCTTC. It yields the protein CASTRAGDNEQFF. V is TRBV25-1 and J is TRBJ2-1, with D hard to call. The CDR3 length is 13 residues. Germline V gene sequence: CDR1 MGHDK, CDR2 SYGVNS. V lost 7 bases, J lost 5 bases, and 12 bases lay in between.

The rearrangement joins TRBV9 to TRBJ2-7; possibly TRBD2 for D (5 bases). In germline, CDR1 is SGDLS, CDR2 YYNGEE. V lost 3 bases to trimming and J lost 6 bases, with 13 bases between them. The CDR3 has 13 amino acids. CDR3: CASSASLGVEQYF. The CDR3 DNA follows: TGTGCCAGCAGCGCTAGCCTCGGGGTCGAGCAGTACTTC.

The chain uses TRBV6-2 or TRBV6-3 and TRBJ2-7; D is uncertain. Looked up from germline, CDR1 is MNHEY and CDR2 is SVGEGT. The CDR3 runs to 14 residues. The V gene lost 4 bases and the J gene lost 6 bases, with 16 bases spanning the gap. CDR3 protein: CASSFAREASEQYF. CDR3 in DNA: TGTGCCAGCAGTTTCGCCCGTGAGGCTAGCGAGCAGTACTTC.

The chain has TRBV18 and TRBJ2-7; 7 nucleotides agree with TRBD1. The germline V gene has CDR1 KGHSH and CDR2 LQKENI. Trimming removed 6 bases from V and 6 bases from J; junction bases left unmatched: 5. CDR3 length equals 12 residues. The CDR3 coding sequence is TGTGCCAGCTCGCCCAACAGGGGCGAGCAGTACTTC. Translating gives CASSPNRGEQYF.

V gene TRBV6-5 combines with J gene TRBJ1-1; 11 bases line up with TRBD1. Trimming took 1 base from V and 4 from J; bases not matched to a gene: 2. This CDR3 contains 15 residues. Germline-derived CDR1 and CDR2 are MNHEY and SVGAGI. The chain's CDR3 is CASSYYGQGATEAFF. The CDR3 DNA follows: TGTGCCAGCAGTTACTATGGACAGGGGGCCACTGAAGCTTTCTTT.

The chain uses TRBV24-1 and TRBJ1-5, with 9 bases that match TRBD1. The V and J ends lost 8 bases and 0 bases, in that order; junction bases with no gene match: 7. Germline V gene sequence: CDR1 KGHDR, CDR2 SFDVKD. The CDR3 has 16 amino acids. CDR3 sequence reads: CATTPTGGHSNQPQHF. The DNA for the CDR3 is TGTGCCACCACCCCTACAGGGGGCCATAGCAATCAGCCCCAGCATTTT.